This T cell receptor beta chain was obtained from a study of cytotoxic CD8 clonotypes in ibrutinib-treated CLL. Measured with immunoSEQ multiplex PCR; TCRdb has only the in-frame clones, and not every one. Of more than 110,000 clones listed, roughly three quarters are singletons. Germline trimming cut 5 bases from V and 3 bases from J; bases unmatched to any gene: 16. This CDR3 spans 17 amino acids. The V gene's germline CDR1 is MNHEY and CDR2 SMNVEV (reference sequence). This sequence originates from a human donor with chronic lymphocytic leukemia. Sequencing used PBMCs, obtained after 24 months of ibrutinib treatment. The V call is TRBV27, the J call TRBJ2-7; 7 nucleotides align to TRBD2. CDR3 in amino acids: CASSRDGDGRSRYEQYF. As DNA, the CDR3 is TGTGCCAGCAGTCGGGACGGGGACGGGAGGTCCCGCTACGAGCAGTACTTC.